What follows are 28 T cell receptor beta chains derived from one specimen sequenced in a study of early T cells in non-severe SARS-CoV-2 infection. TCRdb itself ran the 5' RACE reads through MiXCR, one entry per CDR3 protein. The data contain over 50,000 distinct CDR3 sequences, around 8% of them singletons. Sequenced input: whole blood. The receptors originated from an adult who was a healthcare worker with PCR-confirmed SARS-CoV-2 infection or an uninfected control (not recorded which).

In this sample, this clonotype turned up many times. The V call is TRBV9, the J call TRBJ2-3; the match to TRBD1 covers 7 bases. V shed 0 bases and J 3 bases; nucleotides not matched to a gene: 7. Germline V gene sequence: CDR1 SGDLS, CDR2 YYNGEE. This CDR3 has 16 residues. The CDR3 DNA is TGTGCCAGCAGCGTAGAAGGGGGCATGTGGACAGATACGCAGTATTTT. It yields the protein CASSVEGGMWTDTQYF.

This clonotype was counted ten times or more. The genes are TRBV5-1 and TRBJ2-1; 7 nucleotides agree with TRBD2. V shed 5 bases and J 7 bases; nucleotides not matched to a gene: 6. CDR3 length: 13 residues. Germline-derived CDR1 and CDR2 are SGHRS and YFSETQ. CDR3 loop: CASRSPLANEQFF. The CDR3 nucleotides read TGCGCCAGCAGATCGCCACTAGCGAATGAGCAGTTCTTC.

This clonotype was recorded a few times. V gene TRBV13 combines with J gene TRBJ1-1; no definite D call. CDR3 length: 13 amino acids. V was cut by 5 bases and J by 5 bases, with 12 bases left in between. Germline V gene sequence: CDR1 PRHDT, CDR2 FYEKMQ (reference sequence). The CDR3 DNA sequence: TGTGCCAGCAGCCTAACGAGTCGGACTGAAGCTTTCTTT. Encoded protein: CASSLTSRTEAFF.

This clonotype showed up just a few times. V is TRBV28 and J is TRBJ2-3, with TRBD1 matching over 7 bases. After removal of 7 bases from V and 1 base from J, the junction contained 5 bases not matched to a gene. CDR3 length: 14 amino acids. Germline CDR1 MDHEN, CDR2 SYDVKM. In DNA form, the CDR3 reads TGTGCCAGCATCACAGGGGCGCGCACAGATACGCAGTATTTT. Its translation is CASITGARTDTQYF.

Comment on this clonotype: Relative to the germline gene, one junction end is altered; a read error may explain this. The rearrangement links TRBV28 to TRBJ2-6; TRBD1 agrees at 11 bases. The CDR3 sequence is 19 residues long. Germline CDR1 and CDR2: MDHEN and SYDVKM. The CDR3 coding sequence is TGTGCCAGCAGTTTACCAGGACAGGGGGCTTTCCCTGGGGCCAACGTCCTGACCTTC. Encoded protein: CASSLPGQGAFPGANVLTF.

This clonotype has at least ten counts. The gene calls are TRBV10-3 and TRBJ1-3, with no clear D. V was pared by 8 bases and J by 0 bases, with 5 bases between. Germline V lookup: CDR1 ENHRY, CDR2 SYGVKD. CDR3 size: 12 residues. This CDR3 reads CAIGSSGNTIYF. The CDR3 bases are TGTGCCATCGGTAGCTCTGGAAACACCATATATTTT.

This clonotype was recorded a few times. This chain connects TRBV9 to TRBJ2-3, with 12 bases matching TRBD2. The germline V gene has CDR1 SGDLS and CDR2 YYNGEE. The V gene end was trimmed by 4 bases and the J gene end by 0 bases; junction bases not matched to a gene: 9. CDR3 length: 18 amino acids. CDR3 nucleotide sequence: TGTGCCAGCAGCCCAGGCATGACTAGCGGGGGAAGCACAGATACGCAGTATTTT. It yields the protein CASSPGMTSGGSTDTQYF.

The table lists this clonotype with many counts. The chain joins TRBV5-5 to TRBJ2-1; D gene ambiguous. With 0 bases removed from V and 1 base from J, the gap between germline ends came to 11 bases. There are 16 residues in the CDR3. The germline gives CDR1 SGHKS, CDR2 YYEKEE (reference sequence). Here the CDR3 DNA reads TGTGCCAGCAGCTTGGTAGGGCGACCGTCCTACAATGAGCAGTTCTTC. Amino acids: CASSLVGRPSYNEQFF.

This clonotype was detected a few times. The rearrangement uses TRBV27 and TRBJ1-2; perhaps TRBD1 as D (6 bases). V lost 4 bases, J lost 2 bases, and 20 bases lay in between. Germline assignment: CDR1 MNHEY and CDR2 SMNVEV (reference sequence). The CDR3 loop spans 17 amino acids. Written as DNA, the CDR3 is TGTGCCAGCAGTTCCTGGGGGCCCGGCAATAGCAACTATGGCTACACCTTC. This gives the protein CASSSWGPGNSNYGYTF.

The rearrangement joins TRBV7-9 to TRBJ2-2; D is undetermined. The CDR3 has 15 residues. V lost 2 bases and J lost 6, with 13 bases in between. Germline assignment: CDR1 SEHNR and CDR2 FQNEAQ (reference sequence). The CDR3: CASSLRTSVSGELFF. The CDR3 DNA sequence: TGTGCCAGCAGCTTAAGGACCAGCGTGTCCGGGGAGCTGTTTTTT.

This chain's CDR3 is CASSIVPLNQPQHF. For the CDR3, the DNA is TGTGCCAGTAGTATTGTCCCGCTTAATCAGCCCCAGCATTTT. V usage is TRBV19 and J usage is TRBJ1-5; no definite D call. The germline V gene has CDR1 LNHDA and CDR2 SQIVND (reference sequence). The ends were cut back, 3 bases at V and 4 bases at J, with 10 bases in the middle. The CDR3 totals 14 residues.

This clonotype was observed a few times. This chain joins TRBV27 and TRBJ2-7, with D maybe TRBD2 (6 bases). The ends were cut back, 8 bases at V and 2 bases at J, with 19 bases in the middle. This CDR3 is 15 amino acids long. Germline assignment: CDR1 MNHEY and CDR2 SMNVEV (reference sequence). CDR3 sequence: CASAIGGQIPYEQYF. CDR3 nucleotide sequence: TGTGCCAGCGCCATAGGAGGGCAAATACCCTACGAGCAGTACTTC.

This clonotype has ten or more counts. This chain joins TRBV5-1 and TRBJ1-1; D ambiguous. This CDR3 is 11 amino acids long. V shed 4 bases and J shed 2 bases, with 3 bases lying between them. CDR1 and CDR2 (germline): SGHRS, YFSETQ. This CDR3 is CASSLNTEAFF. The CDR3 DNA is TGCGCCAGCAGCCTTAACACTGAAGCTTTCTTT. Using reference TRBV5-1 and TRBJ1-1 for the parts outside the CDR3, the full variable domain is KAGVTQTPRYLIKTRGQQVTLSCSPISGHRSVSWYQQTPGQGLQFLFEYFSETQRNKGNFPGRFSGRQFSNSRSEMNVSTLELGDSALYLCASSLNTEAFFGQGTRLTVV.

The table lists this clonotype with a few counts. The V call is TRBV27, the J call TRBJ2-1; 12 nucleotides match TRBD1. V shed 2 bases and J 8 bases; nucleotides not matched to a gene: 7. There are 16 residues in the CDR3. The germline V gene has CDR1 MNHEY and CDR2 SMNVEV (reference sequence). CDR3 in DNA: TGTGCCAGCAGTTTAAGAGGGACAGGGGGCGAGTATGAGCAGTTCTTC. Encoded protein: CASSLRGTGGEYEQFF.

There are a few counts of this clonotype. J is TRBJ2-2 and V is TRBV11-3; 7 nucleotides line up with TRBD2. The CDR3 spans 16 residues. With 5 bases clipped from V and 3 bases from J, the junction kept 9 bases outside the gene matches. CDR1 and CDR2 (germline): SGHNT, YENEEA. The CDR3 loop reads CASSLRGGGYTGELFF. The DNA of the CDR3 is TGTGCCAGCAGCCTCCGTGGGGGAGGGTACACCGGGGAGCTGTTTTTT.

J is TRBJ2-7 and V is TRBV27; D gene uncertain. V lost 8 bases to trimming and J lost 6 bases, with 11 bases between them. The length of the CDR3 is 11 residues. Germline loops: CDR1 MNHEY, CDR2 SMNVEV (reference sequence). The DNA of the CDR3 is TGTGCCAGCGCTGGTTACGGCGAGCAGTACTTC. As protein: CASAGYGEQYF.

At least ten counts were recorded for this clonotype. This rearrangement joins TRBV28 to TRBJ1-2; 8 bases agree with TRBD1. The V and J ends lost 7 bases and 2 bases, in that order; junction bases with no gene match: 6. The CDR3 extends over 14 amino acids. In germline, CDR1 is MDHEN, CDR2 SYDVKM. The CDR3 loop is CASIRTGLNYGYTF. CDR3 coding DNA: TGTGCCAGCATCCGGACAGGGTTAAACTATGGCTACACCTTC.

This clonotype was counted only a few times. This chain joins TRBV5-4 and TRBJ2-1; D gene ambiguous. This CDR3 spans 11 amino acids. V dropped 4 bases and J dropped 6 bases, with 5 bases sitting between them. The germline gives CDR1 SGHNT, CDR2 YYREEE (reference sequence). This CDR3 is CASSTLNEQFF. CDR3 bases: TGTGCCAGCAGCACCCTCAATGAGCAGTTCTTC. The whole variable domain, filled in from reference TRBV5-4 and TRBJ2-1, reads ETGVTQSPTHLIKTRGQQVTLRCSSQSGHNTVSWYQQALGQGPQFIFQYYREEENGRGNFPPRFSGLQFPNYSSELNVNALELDDSALYLCASSTLNEQFFGPGTRLTVL.

The sample holds a few counts of this clonotype. This chain links TRBV5-1 with TRBJ1-2; 9 nucleotides match TRBD1. The CDR3 loop spans 15 amino acids. V lost 2 bases, J lost 8 bases, and 10 bases stayed unmatched. Germline V gene lookup returns CDR1 SGHRS and CDR2 YFSETQ. The CDR3: CASSFTGSGQGGYTF. The CDR3 DNA is TGCGCCAGCAGCTTCACTGGATCGGGACAGGGCGGCTACACCTTC.

In its sample, this clonotype was seen many times. J is TRBJ1-5 and V is TRBV20-1, with a weak D call TRBD1 (6 bases). CDR3 length: 14 residues. V was shortened by 0 bases and J by 7 bases, with 13 bases between the two germline ends. Germline V gene data show CDR1 as DFQATT and CDR2 as SNEGSKA (reference sequence). CDR3 nucleotides: TGCAGTGCTAGAGAAACAGGGACCCAACAGCCCCAGCATTTT. Translation: CSARETGTQQPQHF.

The chain combines TRBV5-1 with TRBJ2-3; D is tentatively TRBD1 or TRBD2 (5 bases each). This CDR3 is built from 19 residues. In germline, CDR1 is SGHRS, CDR2 YFSETQ. Trimming removed 7 bases from V and 0 bases from J, with 27 bases in between. CDR3 in amino acids: CASGSGLFPTGASTDTQYF. The CDR3 coding sequence is TGCGCCAGCGGGAGTGGGTTATTTCCTACAGGTGCTAGCACAGATACGCAGTATTTT.

This clonotype was seen ten or more times. This chain links TRBV19 with TRBJ1-2, with D perhaps matching TRBD1 (5 bases). Germline loops: CDR1 LNHDA, CDR2 SQIVND (reference sequence). The CDR3 totals 15 residues. The V gene lost 5 bases and the J gene lost 2 bases, with 15 bases spanning the gap. The CDR3 DNA reads TGTGCCAGTAGTCCTCCGGGACGGTCAAACTATGGCTACACCTTC. Translation: CASSPPGRSNYGYTF.

Concerning this clonotype: With a much larger clone just one base away, this may be a read error. CDR3 DNA sequence: TGCGCCAGCACCATGGGGGACGGCTCGAACACCGGGGAGCTGTTTTTT. As protein: CASTMGDGSNTGELFF. The chain couples TRBV5-1 to TRBJ2-2; D could derive from TRBD1 or TRBD2 (5 bases each). CDR1 is SGHRS and CDR2 is YFSETQ in the germline V gene. This CDR3 is built from 16 residues. V lost 6 bases and J lost 0, with 15 bases in between.

This clonotype was counted only a few times. This chain joins TRBV15 and TRBJ2-1; 11 bases map to TRBD2. This CDR3 has 16 amino acids. With V trimmed by 3 bases and J by 9 bases, 10 bases remained unmatched. Germline CDR1 and CDR2: LNHNV and YYDKDF (reference sequence). The CDR3 DNA reads TGTGCCACCAGCAGTCACACTAGCGGGAGTAGTGTTGAGCAGTTCTTC. Residues: CATSSHTSGSSVEQFF.

There are a few counts of this clonotype. The chain combines TRBV28 with TRBJ1-1; D perhaps matches TRBD1 (5 bases). V gave up 1 base and J gave up 0 bases, with 12 bases separating them. The CDR3 sequence is 16 residues long. The V gene's germline CDR1 is MDHEN and CDR2 SYDVKM. CDR3 region: CASSLYTGGVNTEAFF. The CDR3 DNA is TGTGCCAGCAGTTTATACACGGGGGGAGTGAACACTGAAGCTTTCTTT.

This clonotype was recorded at least ten times. The gene calls are TRBV6-1 and TRBJ1-5; the D gene is possibly TRBD1 (6 bases). Trimming shortened V by 0 bases and J by 7 bases, and 13 bases separated the two germline ends. This CDR3 comprises 15 residues. Germline CDR1 reads MNHNS; CDR2 reads SASEGT. CDR3 bases: TGTGCCAGCAGTGAAGCGCTGGGGGCTGGGCAGCCCCAGCATTTT. Protein product: CASSEALGAGQPQHF.

The V and J genes are TRBV29-1 and TRBJ2-3; 10 positions match TRBD1. V trimming: 6 bases; J trimming: 2 bases; junction bases outside the gene matches: 11. CDR3 length: 16 amino acids. The germline gives CDR1 SQVTM, CDR2 ANQGSEA. CDR3: CSVLITGTGATDTQYF. CDR3 nucleotides: TGCAGCGTCCTGATCACCGGGACAGGGGCCACAGATACGCAGTATTTT.

This clonotype has more than one count but fewer than ten. This sequence joins TRBV11-2 and TRBJ1-6; the D gene is possibly TRBD1 (5 bases). Trimming cost V 1 base and J 0 bases, with 7 bases left between them. The germline CDR1 and CDR2 sequences are SGHAT and FQNNGV. This CDR3 is built from 16 residues. This CDR3 is CASSLVGGSYNSPLHF. The CDR3 DNA reads TGTGCCAGCAGCTTAGTGGGGGGCTCCTATAATTCACCCCTCCACTTT. Together with reference TRBV11-2 and TRBJ1-6, the CDR3 gives the full variable domain: EAGVAQSPRYKIIEKRQSVAFWCNPISGHATLYWYQQILGQGPKLLIQFQNNGVVDDSQLPKDRFSAERLKGVDSTLKIQPAKLEDSAVYLCASSLVGGSYNSPLHFGNGTRLTVT.